Listed below are T cell receptor beta chains from one sample, sequenced in a study of cytomegalovirus exposure and HLA in healthy donors. Profiled with immunoSEQ multiplex PCR; TCRdb holds only in-frame clones, not every one. The sample lists 150,000 to 200,000 clones; approximately 65% were seen once. The sequencing input was PBMCs. The receptors stem from a man aged 40-49 years in good health and CMV-seronegative. Both conserved end residues are part of each CDR3.

V gene,J gene,CDR3 protein
TRBV5-1,TRBJ1-3,CASSALTGTGNTIYF
TRBV18,TRBJ2-3,CASSQGLAGGPSDTQYF
TRBV18,TRBJ2-2,CASSPGTGATGELFF
TRBV2,TRBJ1-1,CASSLRQENTEAFF
TRBV19,TRBJ1-1,CASSERQGQTEAFF
TRBV5-8,TRBJ2-3,CASSSRLAGDVADTQYF
TRBV9,TRBJ2-7,CASSVGTGVYEQYF
TRBV5-6,TRBJ1-5,CASSLARGQPQHF
TRBV21-1,TRBJ2-5,CASSTWTSRLRETQYF
TRBV4-1,TRBJ2-6,CASSQDGTGGRSGANVLTF
TRBV18,TRBJ2-5,CASSQGLAGGQETQYF
TRBV5-1,TRBJ2-1,CATHSGTSHTEQFF
TRBV10-2,TRBJ1-4,CASRQGNEKLFF
TRBV19,TRBJ1-1,CASSIGPVHTEAFF
TRBV21-1,TRBJ1-5,CASSKVGRGWNQPQHF